This TCR beta chain was captured in a study of blood T cell repertoires in COVID-19. Study-level information: Specimens from acute and convalescent COVID-19 originated in the United States, Italy and Spain.

Per the germline V gene, CDR1 is MNHEY and CDR2 is SVGAGI. CDR3 length: 14 residues. The germline V and J ends were trimmed by 6 bases and 4 bases, with 15 bases remaining between them. Measured with immunoSEQ multiplex PCR; TCRdb has only the in-frame clones, and not every one. This table holds over 90,000 clones, 75% to 90% found once. Sequenced input: peripheral blood. V and J are TRBV6-5 and TRBJ1-1; TRBD1 is a possible D gene (6 bases). The receptor's source is a human donor in a cohort sampled during active or convalescent COVID-19. The CDR3 bases are TGTGCCAGCAGACCCAGGGGAGAAAGCACTGAAGCTTTCTTT. Protein product: CASRPRGESTEAFF.